This T cell receptor (beta chain) was found in a study of T-cell memory formation after mild COVID-19. Study results and caveats: Of the contracting clones, CD4+ ones lay mainly in CM and EM, and CD8+ ones in EMRA.

MiXCR was run by TCRdb on the 5' RACE reads, yielding one entry per CDR3 protein. This table holds about 90,000 distinct CDR3 sequences, about 15% found once. Worth noting for this clonotype: Antigen specificity is unknown.

The sequence came from a young man who had mild COVID-19 (a few samples of this study predate the infection). Cell type and time point are not known. Sequencing was performed on PBMCs or a T cell subset sorted from them (not recorded which).

The CDR3 reads CASSPSRGSTGELFF. The CDR3 DNA reads as TGTGCCAGCAGCCCCTCCAGGGGGTCCACCGGGGAGCTGTTTTTT. This rearrangement joins TRBV3-1 to TRBJ2-2; 7 bases fit TRBD1. Germline V gives CDR1 LGHDT, CDR2 YNNKEL (reference sequence). The CDR3 runs to 15 residues. V gave up 4 bases and J gave up 4 bases; unmatched junction bases: 6.